This T cell receptor (beta chain) stems from a study of PD-L1 blockade in urothelial cancer. The V end was cut by 4 bases, the J end by 4 bases, with 16 bases between. Germline assignment: CDR1 MNHEY and CDR2 SMNVEV (reference sequence). This CDR3 spans 15 amino acids. Sequencing was performed with immunoSEQ multiplex PCR; in TCRdb, only in-frame clones are kept and a portion is missing. The sample yields 25,000 to 35,000 clones, around 86% seen once. The clonotype originates from a man between 50 and 59 years old with urothelial cancer. The chain links TRBV27 to TRBJ1-1, with a tentative D call TRBD1 (5 bases). This material consisted of PBMCs, taken around atezolizumab (anti-PD-L1) treatment. In DNA, the CDR3 is TGTGCCAGCAGTTCCACCCGCTTCGGGGGCACTGAAGCTTTCTTT. It specifies CASSSTRFGGTEAFF.